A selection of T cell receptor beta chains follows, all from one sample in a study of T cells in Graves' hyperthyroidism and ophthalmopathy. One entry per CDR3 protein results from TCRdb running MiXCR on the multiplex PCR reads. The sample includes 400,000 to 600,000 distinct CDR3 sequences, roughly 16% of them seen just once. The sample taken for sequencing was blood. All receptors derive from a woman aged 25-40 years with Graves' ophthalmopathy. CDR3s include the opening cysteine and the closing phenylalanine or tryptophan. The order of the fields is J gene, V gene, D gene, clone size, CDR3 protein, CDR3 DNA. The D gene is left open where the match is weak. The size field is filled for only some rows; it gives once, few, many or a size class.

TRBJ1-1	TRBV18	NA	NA	CASSPGHVNTEAFF	TGTGCCAGCTCACCGGGACACGTGAACACTGAAGCTTTCTTT
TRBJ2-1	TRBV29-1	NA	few	CSVRARGPANEQFF	TGCAGCGTTAGAGCGAGAGGGCCGGCGAATGAGCAGTTCTTC
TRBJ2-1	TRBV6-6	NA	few	CASSYEGAEYNEQFF	TGTGCCAGCAGTTACGAGGGAGCGGAGTACAATGAGCAGTTCTTC
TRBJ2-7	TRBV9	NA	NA	CASSSKGGNSYEQYF	TGTGCCAGCAGCTCTAAGGGGGGGAACTCCTACGAGCAGTACTTC
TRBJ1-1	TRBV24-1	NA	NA	CATSEGDTEAFF	TGTGCCACCAGCGAGGGTGACACTGAAGCTTTCTTT
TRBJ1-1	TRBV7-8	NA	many	CASSSRLNTEAFF	TGTGCCAGCAGCTCTAGATTAAACACTGAAGCTTTCTTT
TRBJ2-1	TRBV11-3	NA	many	CASSLGYGNEQFF	TGTGCCAGCAGCTTAGGGTACGGCAATGAGCAGTTCTTC
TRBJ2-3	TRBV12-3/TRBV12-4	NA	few	CASSFLDYTQYF	TGTGCCAGCAGTTTTTTGGACTATACGCAGTATTTT
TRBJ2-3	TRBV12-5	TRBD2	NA	CASGLARLAGEGRFTDTQYF	TGTGCTAGTGGTTTGGCACGACTAGCGGGGGAGGGGAGGTTCACAGATACGCAGTATTTT
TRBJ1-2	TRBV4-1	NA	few	CASSPRDGGDYGYTF	TGCGCCAGCAGCCCCCGTGATGGGGGGGACTATGGCTACACCTTC
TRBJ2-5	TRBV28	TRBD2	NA	CASRPGGGTSGRAQTQYF	TGTGCCAGCAGGCCGGGCGGGGGGACTAGCGGGAGGGCACAGACCCAGTACTTC
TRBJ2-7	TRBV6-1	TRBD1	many	CASRGGQGGSSYEQYF	TGTGCCAGCAGGGGCGGACAGGGGGGATCATCCTACGAGCAGTACTTC
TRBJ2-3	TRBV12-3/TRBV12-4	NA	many	CASINQGTSTDTQYF	TGTGCCAGCATTAATCAGGGAACTAGCACAGATACGCAGTATTTT
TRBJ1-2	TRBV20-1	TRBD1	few	CSARGDRPNYGYTF	TGCAGTGCTAGGGGGGACAGGCCTAACTATGGCTACACCTTC
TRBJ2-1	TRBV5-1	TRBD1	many	CASSLPGQGSNEQFF	TGCGCCAGCAGCTTACCGGGACAGGGGAGCAATGAGCAGTTCTTC
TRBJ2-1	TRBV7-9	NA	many	CASSLLTEYNEQFF	TGTGCCAGCAGCTTACTAACGGAGTACAATGAGCAGTTCTTC
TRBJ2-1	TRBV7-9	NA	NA	CASSLIPFELDKRNEQFF	TGTGCCAGCAGCTTGATCCCCTTTGAACTAGATAAAAGAAATGAGCAGTTCTTC
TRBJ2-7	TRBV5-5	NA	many	CASEFNSRSYEQYF	TGTGCCAGCGAGTTCAATTCTCGCTCCTACGAGCAGTACTTC
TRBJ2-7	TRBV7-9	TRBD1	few	CASSLAQGVGYEQYF	TGTGCCAGCAGTCTAGCACAGGGGGTCGGTTACGAGCAGTACTTC
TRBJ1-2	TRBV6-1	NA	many	CASSFDGQELANYGYTF	TGTGCCAGCAGTTTCGATGGTCAGGAGTTAGCTAACTATGGCTACACCTTC
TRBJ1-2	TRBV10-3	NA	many	CAISVFGEGYTF	NA
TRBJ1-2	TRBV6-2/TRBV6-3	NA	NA	CASRRGAGGAYGYTF	TGTGCCAGCAGAAGGGGTGCGGGTGGTGCCTATGGCTACACCTTC
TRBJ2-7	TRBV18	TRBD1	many	CASSFTGTGGAYEQYF	TGTGCCAGCTCATTCACCGGGACAGGAGGTGCTTACGAGCAGTACTTC
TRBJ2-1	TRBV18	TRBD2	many	CANLRTGLHNEQFF	TGTGCCAACCTCCGAACGGGACTACATAATGAGCAGTTCTTC
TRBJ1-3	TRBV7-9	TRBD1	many	CASSSTAPGQGNTIYF	TGTGCCAGCAGCTCGACCGCGCCGGGACAGGGAAACACCATATATTTT
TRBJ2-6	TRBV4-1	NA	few	CASSQTFAPGSGANVLTF	TGCGCCAGCAGCCAAACTTTCGCCCCAGGCTCTGGGGCCAACGTCCTGACTTTC
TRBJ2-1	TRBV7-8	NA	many	CANKRLLQDEQFF	TGTGCCAACAAACGGCTACTACAGGATGAGCAGTTCTTC
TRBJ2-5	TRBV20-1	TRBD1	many	CSAAGQDPQETQYF	TGCAGTGCTGCGGGACAGGACCCTCAAGAGACCCAGTACTTC
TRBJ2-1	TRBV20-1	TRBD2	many	CSARLASGSLHNEQFF	TGCAGTGCTAGGTTGGCTAGCGGGAGTCTTCACAATGAGCAGTTCTTC
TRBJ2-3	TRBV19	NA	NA	CASSRPGSTDTQYF	TGTGCCAGTAGTAGGCCAGGGAGCACAGATACGCAGTATTTT